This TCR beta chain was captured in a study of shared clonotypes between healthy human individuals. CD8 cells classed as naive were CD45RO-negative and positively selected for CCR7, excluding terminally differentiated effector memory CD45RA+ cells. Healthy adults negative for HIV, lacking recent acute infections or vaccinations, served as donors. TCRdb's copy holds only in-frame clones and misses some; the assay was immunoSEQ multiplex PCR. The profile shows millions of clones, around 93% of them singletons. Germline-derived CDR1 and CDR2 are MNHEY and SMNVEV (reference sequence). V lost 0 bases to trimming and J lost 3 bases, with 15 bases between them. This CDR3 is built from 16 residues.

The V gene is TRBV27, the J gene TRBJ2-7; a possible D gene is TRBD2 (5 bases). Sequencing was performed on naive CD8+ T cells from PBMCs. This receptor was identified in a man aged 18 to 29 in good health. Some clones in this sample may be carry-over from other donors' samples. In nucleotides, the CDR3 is TGTGCCAGCAGTTTATCGCATTTGACGGGGATCTACGAGCAGTACTTC. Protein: CASSLSHLTGIYEQYF.